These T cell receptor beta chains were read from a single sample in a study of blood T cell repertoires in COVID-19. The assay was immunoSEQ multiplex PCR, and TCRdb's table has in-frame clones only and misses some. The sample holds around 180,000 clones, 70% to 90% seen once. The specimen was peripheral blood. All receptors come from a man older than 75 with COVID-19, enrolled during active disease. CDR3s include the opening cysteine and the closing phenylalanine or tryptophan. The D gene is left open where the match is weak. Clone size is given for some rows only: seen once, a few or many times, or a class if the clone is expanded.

CDR3aa: CASSPSYGLANYGYTF
CDR3nt: TGTGCCAGCTCACCAAGTTACGGTTTAGCTAACTATGGCTACACCTTC
j_gene: TRBJ1-2
v_gene: TRBV18
abundance: .
d_gene: .

CDR3aa: CASSDQSTDTQYF
CDR3nt: TGTGCCAGCAGTGATCAGAGCACAGATACGCAGTATTTT
j_gene: TRBJ2-3
v_gene: TRBV6-4
abundance: .
d_gene: .

CDR3aa: CASSIGLQGTSGYTF
CDR3nt: TGTGCCAGTAGTATAGGACTACAGGGGACTTCTGGCTACACCTTC
j_gene: TRBJ1-2
v_gene: TRBV19
abundance: once
d_gene: TRBD1

CDR3aa: CASRRTSGATDTQYF
CDR3nt: TGTGCCAGCAGGAGGACTAGCGGGGCCACAGATACGCAGTATTTT
j_gene: TRBJ2-3
v_gene: TRBV2
abundance: .
d_gene: TRBD2

CDR3aa: CASSFGQEETQYF
CDR3nt: TGCGCCAGCAGCTTCGGACAGGAGGAGACCCAGTACTTC
j_gene: TRBJ2-5
v_gene: TRBV5-1
abundance: .
d_gene: TRBD1

CDR3aa: CASSVGGGSYEQFF
CDR3nt: TGTGCCAGCAGCGTTGGCGGGGGGTCCTATGAGCAGTTCTTC
j_gene: TRBJ2-1
v_gene: TRBV9
abundance: .
d_gene: TRBD2

CDR3aa: CASSFGVAGDTQYF
CDR3nt: TGTGCCAGCAGCTTTGGTGTGGCGGGGGATACGCAGTATTTT
j_gene: TRBJ2-3
v_gene: TRBV5-4
abundance: once
d_gene: .

CDR3aa: CASSLGSGDEQYF
CDR3nt: TGCGCCAGCAGCTTGGGGTCCGGAGACGAGCAGTACTTC
j_gene: TRBJ2-7
v_gene: TRBV5-1
abundance: .
d_gene: .

CDR3aa: CASSQESKTGQGSKEQYF
CDR3nt: TGTGCCAGCAGTCAGGAATCGAAGACGGGACAGGGGTCGAAGGAGCAGTACTTC
j_gene: TRBJ2-7
v_gene: TRBV6-6
abundance: once
d_gene: TRBD1

CDR3aa: CSVGPQGGTNEKLFF
CDR3nt: TGCAGCGTGGGACCCCAGGGGGGAACTAATGAAAAACTGTTTTTT
j_gene: TRBJ1-4
v_gene: TRBV29-1
abundance: .
d_gene: TRBD1

CDR3aa: CASKPGAGGYTEAFF
CDR3nt: TGTGCCAGCAAACCCGGAGCAGGGGGGTACACTGAAGCTTTCTTT
j_gene: TRBJ1-1
v_gene: TRBV2
abundance: .
d_gene: TRBD1

CDR3aa: CASSALTGTGNIQYF
CDR3nt: TGTGCCAGCAGTGCTCTGACAGGGACGGGGAACATTCAGTACTTC
j_gene: TRBJ2-4
v_gene: TRBV2
abundance: .
d_gene: TRBD1

CDR3aa: CASSYRGRLGVDEQFF
CDR3nt: TGTGCCAGCAGTTACAGGGGGCGGCTTGGGGTTGATGAGCAGTTCTTC
j_gene: TRBJ2-1
v_gene: TRBV7-6
abundance: few
d_gene: TRBD1

CDR3aa: CASSARQFTDTQYF
CDR3nt: TGTGCCAGCAGCGCCCGACAGTTCACAGATACGCAGTATTTT
j_gene: TRBJ2-3
v_gene: TRBV11-3
abundance: .
d_gene: .

CDR3aa: CASSLFLIAGGPKGTDTQYF
CDR3nt: TGTGCCAGCAGCCTTTTCCTGATAGCGGGGGGTCCGAAAGGCACAGATACGCAGTATTTT
j_gene: TRBJ2-3
v_gene: TRBV13
abundance: once
d_gene: TRBD2

CDR3aa: CASSLGPGQGSLNQPQHF
CDR3nt: TGTGCCAGCAGCTTAGGGCCGGGACAGGGAAGCCTCAATCAGCCCCAGCATTTT
j_gene: TRBJ1-5
v_gene: TRBV7-9
abundance: .
d_gene: TRBD1

CDR3aa: CASSLTGPRAGELFF
CDR3nt: TGTGCCAGCAGCTTGACAGGACCCCGGGCCGGGGAGCTGTTTTTT
j_gene: TRBJ2-2
v_gene: TRBV28
abundance: .
d_gene: .

CDR3aa: CASSSSGAQDTQYF
CDR3nt: TGCGCCAGCAGCTCAAGCGGGGCACAAGATACGCAGTATTTT
j_gene: TRBJ2-3
v_gene: TRBV5-1
abundance: .
d_gene: TRBD2

CDR3aa: CASSRGQDLFGELFF
CDR3nt: TGTGCCAGTAGTCGGGGACAGGACCTTTTCGGGGAGCTGTTTTTT
j_gene: TRBJ2-2
v_gene: TRBV19
abundance: once
d_gene: TRBD1

CDR3aa: CASSIEVLRGYNSPLHF
CDR3nt: TGTGCCAGTAGTATAGAGGTCCTCCGGGGCTATAATTCACCCCTCCACTTT
j_gene: TRBJ1-6
v_gene: TRBV19
abundance: .
d_gene: .

CDR3aa: CASSPDPGTLQETQYF
CDR3nt: TGTGCCAGCAGCCCCGACCCGGGGACACTTCAAGAGACCCAGTACTTC
j_gene: TRBJ2-5
v_gene: TRBV5-4
abundance: once
d_gene: .

CDR3aa: CASSQVSGGSEAFF
CDR3nt: TGTGCCAGCAGCCAAGTGTCAGGGGGGTCTGAAGCTTTCTTT
j_gene: TRBJ1-1
v_gene: TRBV3-1/TRBV3-2
abundance: .
d_gene: TRBD1

CDR3aa: CASSRRDTPEAFF
CDR3nt: TGTGCCAGCAGCCGCCGGGACACCCCTGAAGCTTTCTTT
j_gene: TRBJ1-1
v_gene: TRBV6-5
abundance: few
d_gene: .

CDR3aa: CASSSRRVTGSNQPQHF
CDR3nt: TGTGCCAGCAGCTCGAGGCGGGTCACGGGGAGCAATCAGCCCCAGCATTTT
j_gene: TRBJ1-5
v_gene: TRBV5-5
abundance: many
d_gene: .